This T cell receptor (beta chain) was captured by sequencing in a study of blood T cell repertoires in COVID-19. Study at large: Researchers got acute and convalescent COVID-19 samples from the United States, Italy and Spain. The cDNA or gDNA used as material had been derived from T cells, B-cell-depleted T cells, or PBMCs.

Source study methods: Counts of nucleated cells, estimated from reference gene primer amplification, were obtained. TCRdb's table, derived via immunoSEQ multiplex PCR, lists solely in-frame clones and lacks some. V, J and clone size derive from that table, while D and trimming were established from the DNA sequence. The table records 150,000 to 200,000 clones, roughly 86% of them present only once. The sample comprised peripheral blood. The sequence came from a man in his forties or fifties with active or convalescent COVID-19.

Here the CDR3 reads CAWREGGPSHEQFF. The CDR3 DNA sequence: TGTGCCTGGAGAGAGGGGGGGCCTAGCCATGAGCAGTTCTTC. The chain carries TRBV30 and TRBJ2-1; a weak D match, TRBD2 (7 bases). Per the germline V gene, CDR1 is GTSNPN and CDR2 is SVGIG (reference sequence). Trimming cost V 3 bases and J 8 bases, with 17 bases left between them. This CDR3 has 14 residues.